This is a list of T cell receptor beta chains from one sample in a study of T cells in Graves' hyperthyroidism and ophthalmopathy. TCRdb passed the multiplex PCR reads through MiXCR, listing each CDR3 protein once. Here the sample spans approximately 380,000 distinct CDR3 sequences, 11% to 15% being singletons. Input material: blood. The receptors here all came from a man aged 45-65 years with Graves' ophthalmopathy. The CDR3 runs from the conserved cysteine through the conserved F or W.

j_gene,v_gene,CDR3aa
TRBJ2-1,TRBV16,CASSQPGLEYNEQFF
TRBJ1-1,TRBV7-8,CASSPEDRNTEAFF
TRBJ2-1,TRBV3-1,CASRARQGQGEQFF
TRBJ2-5,TRBV29-1,CSVELVAGVQETQYF
TRBJ2-6,TRBV19,CASSTGAGANVLTF
TRBJ1-1,TRBV30,CAWSNSNTEAFF
TRBJ2-3,TRBV4-1,CASSQESADTQYF
TRBJ2-3,TRBV20-1,CSASSLSGTVSQYF
TRBJ1-3,TRBV28,CASTTGGGNTIYF
TRBJ2-7,TRBV5-1,CASSLLGTGTYEQYF
TRBJ2-7,TRBV7-9,CASSFASGGYEQYF
TRBJ1-2,TRBV29-1,CSADRGYGYTF
TRBJ1-3,TRBV6-5,CASSYGQDSGNTIYF
TRBJ1-5,TRBV30,CAWSVLIGGNQPQHF
TRBJ1-1,TRBV20-1,CSASRRPEAFF
TRBJ2-2,TRBV19,CASSILDRTGELFF
TRBJ1-1,TRBV20-1,CSARDLLPGTGGTEAFF
TRBJ2-7,TRBV11-2,CASSRTTWNRDIPYEQYF
TRBJ2-7,TRBV3-1,CASSHGSRQGVNEQYF
TRBJ2-3,TRBV30,CAWSASGSFLDTQYF
TRBJ2-5,TRBV5-1,CASSPDRGAQETQYF
TRBJ1-1,TRBV30,CASRRTGGIDEAFF
TRBJ2-1,TRBV5-8,CASSLEPINEQFF
TRBJ2-1,TRBV29-1,CSVDPGLAGGGEQFF
TRBJ2-5,TRBV20-1,CSAPPGQGIQTQYF
TRBJ2-3,TRBV4-1,CASSQTLAGGATDTQYF
TRBJ2-7,TRBV20-1,CSARDLLYSYEQYF
TRBJ2-7,TRBV6-1,CASSWGQASREQYF
TRBJ2-5,TRBV27,CASRSRNPSSLIRDRGRQETQYF
TRBJ1-2,TRBV14,CASSHRRGDGYTF
TRBJ2-1,TRBV14,CASSPQLGSYNEQFF
TRBJ2-5,TRBV6-5,CASSYGIGSETQYF
TRBJ2-3,TRBV2,CASSEPGTSRYTQYF
TRBJ2-7,TRBV7-9,CASSLTSPRDEQYF
TRBJ1-1,TRBV3-1,CASSQLQGASAFF
TRBJ2-3,TRBV6-6,CASSYSHREGRDTQYF
TRBJ1-1,TRBV5-4,CASSLEEGSAKAFF
TRBJ1-6,TRBV27,CASSLLGAQNSPLHF
TRBJ2-4,TRBV7-9,CASSTFTSGRGNIQYF
TRBJ2-7,TRBV20-1,CSATIRQGYEQYF
TRBJ2-1,TRBV11-1,CASNLAGGPYNEQFF
TRBJ2-1,TRBV27,CASSFLGDSYNEQFF
TRBJ1-2,TRBV20-1,CSAARGGPNYGYTF
TRBJ1-1,TRBV6-1,CASGQGRSTEAFF
TRBJ2-1,TRBV27,CASSFRDRAMNEQFF
TRBJ2-7,TRBV6-1,CASSAREGRDEQYF
TRBJ2-5,TRBV5-1,CASSAPGTQETQYF
TRBJ2-7,TRBV7-2,CASSPPTSGRDEQYF
TRBJ1-1,TRBV15,CATSRDPGGGGRWTEAFF
TRBJ2-4,TRBV20-1,CSARGQNIQYF
TRBJ2-1,TRBV5-1,CASRMGVAGGHNEQFF
TRBJ1-5,TRBV7-9,CASSSPGQGNNQPQHF